A selection of T cell receptor beta chains follows, all from one sample in a study of graft-versus-host responses after intestinal transplantation. Their antigen targets remain unknown. Some clones are missing from TCRdb's copy, which holds only in-frame ones; the method was immunoSEQ multiplex PCR. This sample has roughly 110,000 clones; 87% occur once, and the top ten carry less than 0.85%. The input for sequencing was unstimulated CD4+ T cells sorted from spleen or lymph node cells, taken before transplant. All receptors come from a human donor who was the organ donor for an intestinal transplant. Both conserved end residues are part of each CDR3. Each record gives: D gene, V gene, J gene, clone size, CDR3 DNA, CDR3 protein. D genes are given only for firm matches. The size entry is marked missing in some rows and otherwise reads once, few, many or a size class.

D: .; V: TRBV18; J: TRBJ1-3; size: .; DNA: TGTGCCAGCTCACTCCGGACCGCCGACTCTGGAAACACCATATATTTT; CDR3: CASSLRTADSGNTIYF
D: .; V: TRBV9; J: TRBJ1-1; size: .; DNA: TGTGCCAGCAGCGTAGGAGGGTGGGCCACTGAAGCTTTCTTT; CDR3: CASSVGGWATEAFF
D: .; V: TRBV7-9; J: TRBJ1-5; size: .; DNA: TGTGCCAGCAGCTTAGCGGGGGGGACCAATCAGCCCCAGCATTTT; CDR3: CASSLAGGTNQPQHF
D: .; V: TRBV11-2; J: TRBJ1-3; size: .; DNA: TGTGCCAGCAGCTTAAGCGCCGGATTCTCTGGAAACACCATATATTTT; CDR3: CASSLSAGFSGNTIYF
D: TRBD1; V: TRBV11-2; J: TRBJ1-1; size: .; DNA: TGTGCCAGCAGCAGAGGACAGGGGTCCACTGAAGCTTTCTTT; CDR3: CASSRGQGSTEAFF
D: .; V: TRBV7-9; J: TRBJ1-5; size: .; DNA: TGTGCCAGCAGCTTGGGGAACCAGCCCCAACATTTT; CDR3: CASSLGNQPQHF
D: TRBD1; V: TRBV4-2; J: TRBJ1-3; size: .; DNA: TGTGCCAGCAGCCAAGATCAGGGACAGGAAAACACCATATATTTT; CDR3: CASSQDQGQENTIYF
D: .; V: TRBV5-4; J: TRBJ1-2; size: .; DNA: TGTGCCAGCAGCTTGGAAGAGGGCCATGGCTACACCTTC; CDR3: CASSLEEGHGYTF
D: TRBD1; V: TRBV30; J: TRBJ1-5; size: once; DNA: TGTGCCTGGAGTAGGGGACAGGGGACCGTCAATCAGCCCCAGCATTTT; CDR3: CAWSRGQGTVNQPQHF
D: .; V: TRBV6-1; J: TRBJ2-1; size: .; DNA: TGTGCCATACGCAGTGGACTTGGGAATGAGCAGTTCTTC; CDR3: CAIRSGLGNEQFF
D: TRBD2; V: TRBV9; J: TRBJ2-7; size: .; DNA: TGTGCCAGCAGCGCAGCTAGCGGGAGTTTTTACGAGCAGTACTTC; CDR3: CASSAASGSFYEQYF
D: .; V: TRBV5-1; J: TRBJ1-1; size: .; DNA: TGCGCCAGCAGTAGGGGGGTAAACACTGAAGCTTTCTTT; CDR3: CASSRGVNTEAFF
D: TRBD2; V: TRBV5-6; J: TRBJ2-7; size: .; DNA: TGTGCCAGCAGCTTGCTAGCGGGAGCCTACGAGCAGTACTTC; CDR3: CASSLLAGAYEQYF
D: TRBD2; V: TRBV9; J: TRBJ2-1; size: once; DNA: TGTGCCAGCAGTTCTATTAGCGGGAGGATCGATGAGCAGTTCTTC; CDR3: CASSSISGRIDEQFF
D: .; V: TRBV5-5; J: TRBJ2-3; size: .; DNA: TGTGCCAGCAGCCGGACGTATAACACAGATACGCAGTATTTT; CDR3: CASSRTYNTDTQYF
D: .; V: TRBV19; J: TRBJ1-3; size: few; DNA: TGTGCCAGTAGTATACAGGGGAGGGCTGGAAACACCATATATTTT; CDR3: CASSIQGRAGNTIYF
D: .; V: TRBV11-3; J: TRBJ2-7; size: once; DNA: TGTGCCAGCAGCTTAGGCGGATTTCGAGGGGAGCAGTACTTC; CDR3: CASSLGGFRGEQYF
D: .; V: TRBV25-1; J: TRBJ1-2; size: once; DNA: TGTGCCAGCAGTGACGGACAACAAAACTATGGCTACACCTTC; CDR3: CASSDGQQNYGYTF
D: .; V: TRBV6-5; J: TRBJ2-4; size: .; DNA: TGTGCCAGCAGTTACCGGGGAGCCAAAAACATTCAGTACTTC; CDR3: CASSYRGAKNIQYF
D: TRBD1; V: TRBV6-5; J: TRBJ2-2; size: .; DNA: TGTGCCAGCAGTTACTCGTGGACAGGAAACACCGGGGAGCTGTTTTTT; CDR3: CASSYSWTGNTGELFF
D: TRBD1; V: TRBV6-5; J: TRBJ1-1; size: .; DNA: TGTGCCAGCAGTTCTGGACAGGGGGGAACTGAAGCTTTCTTT; CDR3: CASSSGQGGTEAFF
D: .; V: TRBV18; J: TRBJ2-7; size: .; DNA: TGTGCCAGCTCTCGAAGCCGCGACGAGCAGTACTTC; CDR3: CASSRSRDEQYF